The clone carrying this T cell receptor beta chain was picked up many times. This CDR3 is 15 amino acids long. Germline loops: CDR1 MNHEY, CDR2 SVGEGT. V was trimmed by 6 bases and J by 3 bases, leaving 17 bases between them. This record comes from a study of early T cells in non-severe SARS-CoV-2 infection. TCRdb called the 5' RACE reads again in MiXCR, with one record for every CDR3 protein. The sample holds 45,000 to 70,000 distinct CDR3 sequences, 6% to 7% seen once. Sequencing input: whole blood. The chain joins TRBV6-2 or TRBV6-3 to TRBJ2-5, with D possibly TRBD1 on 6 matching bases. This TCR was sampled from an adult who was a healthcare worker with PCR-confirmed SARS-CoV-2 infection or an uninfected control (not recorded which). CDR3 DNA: TGTGCCAGCAGAAACCTCTACGACAGGAAAGAGACCCAGTACTTC. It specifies CASRNLYDRKETQYF.